The 20 T cell receptor beta chains given below trace back to one sample, sequenced in a study of low-dose radiotherapy and immunotherapy resistance in tumors. Time point denoted: before trial treatment. With TRAV- and TRBV-specific primers, first-strand cDNA was made, covering the alpha and beta chains. The TCRs were subjected to amplification over approximately 20 PCR cycles employing a constant-region primer in conjunction with a V-primer adapter. TCRdb independently ran MiXCR on the reads; one entry per CDR3 protein. The sample lists some 88,000 distinct CDR3 sequences, roughly 9% occurring once. This sample comprised PBMCs, obtained before treatment. These receptor sequences come from a male donor with prostate cancer.

This clonotype was detected ten times or more. This likely came from a read error, as a far larger clone is one base away. This chain joins TRBV28 and TRBJ2-7; D is uncertain. Germline lookup yields CDR1 MDHEN and CDR2 SYDVKM. Trimming removed 5 bases from V and 7 bases from J, with 9 bases in between. This CDR3 comprises 11 residues. The DNA of the CDR3 is TGTGCCAGCAGTGGGTACAATGAGCAGTACTTC. Encoded protein: CASSGYNEQYF.

This clonotype showed up many times. The V gene is TRBV20-1, the J gene TRBJ2-1; TRBD2 matches 7 bases. This CDR3 has 17 residues. Trimming at V came to 1 base and at J to 8 bases, leaving 17 bases not matched to a gene. Germline V CDR1 and CDR2: DFQATT, SNEGSKA (reference sequence). DNA of the CDR3: TGCAGTGCTAGAGTAATTTGGGCTAGCGGCGGACGGGATGAGCAGTTCTTC. Its protein product is CSARVIWASGGRDEQFF.

This clonotype appeared many times. This rearrangement joins TRBV2 to TRBJ2-3, with D possibly matching TRBD2 (5 bases). V was cut by 6 bases and J by 2 bases, with 15 bases left in between. The CDR3 extends over 15 amino acids. Germline assignment: CDR1 SNHLY and CDR2 FYNNEI. CDR3 bases: TGTGCCAGCAGATCTCGGACGGGAAACACAGATACGCAGTATTTT. Translation gives CASRSRTGNTDTQYF.

In this sample, this clonotype turned up many times. This chain uses TRBV20-1 with TRBJ2-1; D ambiguous. Germline V gives CDR1 DFQATT, CDR2 SNEGSKA (reference sequence). This CDR3 is built from 12 residues. Between the trimmed V and J ends, which lost 3 bases and 5 bases, there was a span of 8 bases. This chain's CDR3 is CSASKKNNEQFF. In DNA form, the CDR3 reads TGCAGTGCTAGCAAAAAGAACAATGAGCAGTTCTTC.

The sample holds many counts of this clonotype. V is TRBV28 and J is TRBJ2-7, with 11 positions matching TRBD2. V shed 7 bases and J 4 bases; nucleotides not matched to a gene: 0. Germline V lookup: CDR1 MDHEN, CDR2 SYDVKM. The CDR3 extends over 12 amino acids. CDR3 DNA sequence: TGTGCCAGCACTAGCGGGAGGTACGAGCAGTACTTC. This translates into CASTSGRYEQYF.

This clonotype was recorded at least ten times. This sequence joins TRBV11-3 and TRBJ2-7, with TRBD1 as a possible D gene (6 bases). Looked up from germline, CDR1 is SGHNT and CDR2 is YENEEA. Deletions cut 3 bases from V and 10 bases from J, with 16 bases between. The CDR3 has 13 amino acids. This CDR3 reads CASSLDGTRPQYF. Written as DNA, the CDR3 is TGTGCCAGCAGCTTGGATGGGACACGGCCCCAGTACTTC.

The sample holds many counts of this clonotype. The rearrangement uses TRBV3-1 and TRBJ2-7, with 7 positions matching TRBD2. The germline V gene encodes CDR1 LGHDT and CDR2 YNNKEL (reference sequence). The CDR3 runs 15 residues. V lost 0 bases to trimming and J lost 7 bases; unmatched junction nucleotides: 9. This CDR3 reads CASSQERERGGEQYF. CDR3 DNA sequence: TGTGCCAGCAGCCAAGAGCGGGAGCGGGGAGGAGAGCAGTACTTC.

Ten or more counts support this clonotype. V and J are TRBV7-9 and TRBJ2-7; 10 bases fit TRBD1. Per the germline V gene, CDR1 is SEHNR and CDR2 is FQNEAQ (reference sequence). Trimming at V came to 4 bases and at J to 3 bases, leaving 0 bases not matched to a gene. The CDR3 has 13 amino acids. As DNA, the CDR3 is TGTGCCAGCAGCTGGGACAGGGGCTACGAGCAGTACTTC. It yields the protein CASSWDRGYEQYF.

This clonotype was recorded at least ten times. The chain recombines TRBV28 with TRBJ1-4, with unresolved D. Germline loops: CDR1 MDHEN, CDR2 SYDVKM. V was cut by 2 bases and J by 4 bases, with 11 bases left in between. The CDR3 length is 15 residues. CDR3 sequence (DNA): TGTGCCAGCAGTTTAATCTCGACGATTAATGAAAAACTGTTTTTT. This translates into CASSLISTINEKLFF.

The table lists this clonotype with many counts. V is TRBV2 and J is TRBJ1-1; D is unclear. The germline V gene encodes CDR1 SNHLY and CDR2 FYNNEI. CDR3 length equals 17 residues. Trimming shortened V by 6 bases and J by 0 bases, and 20 bases separated the two germline ends. CDR3 bases: TGTGCCAGCAGCCCTACGGACCTGACACCCTTGAACACTGAAGCTTTCTTT. Amino acids: CASSPTDLTPLNTEAFF.

This clonotype was seen ten or more times. The CDR3 sequence is CASSQVGAHTQYF. The CDR3 region has the DNA TGCGCCAGCAGCCAAGTCGGGGCGCATACGCAGTATTTT. V usage is TRBV4-1 and J usage is TRBJ2-3; D is tentatively TRBD1 or TRBD2 (5 bases each). Trimming shortened V by 1 base and J by 7 bases, and 9 bases separated the two germline ends. From germline, CDR1 is MGHRA and CDR2 YSYEKL. The CDR3 extends over 13 amino acids.

This clonotype was seen repeatedly, ten times or more. This sequence joins TRBV7-2 and TRBJ1-4; a weak D match, TRBD1 (5 bases). Deletions cut 1 base from V and 8 bases from J, with 17 bases between. CDR3 size: 16 residues. Germline-derived CDR1 and CDR2 are SGHTA and FQGNSA. The DNA for the CDR3 is TGTGCCAGCAGCTTAGGGAAGGGGCCCTCCGGGGAAAAACTGTTTTTT. Translated, it gives CASSLGKGPSGEKLFF.

This clonotype was seen repeatedly, ten times or more. The chain employs TRBV27 and TRBJ2-1; D possibly uses TRBD1 or TRBD2 (6 bases each). There are 15 residues in the CDR3. Trimming removed 5 bases at V and 0 bases at J, with 11 bases between. The V gene's germline CDR1 is MNHEY and CDR2 SMNVEV (reference sequence). For the CDR3, the DNA is TGTGCCAGCAGTCCCTGGGGGGCCTCCTACAATGAGCAGTTCTTC. It translates to CASSPWGASYNEQFF.

This clonotype has ten or more counts. The V gene is TRBV6-5, the J gene TRBJ1-4; no clear D. The CDR3 consists of 12 residues. Germline CDR1 and CDR2: MNHEY and SVGAGI. The V end lost 4 bases, the J end lost 8 bases, and 8 bases lay between the germline ends. In DNA form, the CDR3 reads TGTGCCAGCAGTTCACCCGGGGAAAAACTGTTTTTT. Encoded protein: CASSSPGEKLFF.

At least ten counts were recorded for this clonotype. The chain recombines TRBV28 with TRBJ2-7; D remains ambiguous. The length of the CDR3 is 13 residues. Trimming removed 7 bases from V and 1 base from J, with 11 bases in between. The germline V gene encodes CDR1 MDHEN and CDR2 SYDVKM. CDR3 sequence: CASTWEPSYEQYF. The CDR3 nucleotides are TGTGCCAGCACCTGGGAACCTTCCTACGAGCAGTACTTC.

This clonotype occurred many times. This chain links TRBV27 with TRBJ2-3; 12 nucleotides match TRBD1. The CDR3 loop spans 14 amino acids. Germline CDR1 MNHEY, CDR2 SMNVEV (reference sequence). With V trimmed by 8 bases and J by 8 bases, 8 bases remained unmatched. The CDR3 spells CASLPGTGGVTQYF. In DNA, the CDR3 is TGTGCCAGCTTACCCGGGACAGGGGGCGTTACGCAGTATTTT.

The sample holds a few counts of this clonotype. A clone one base away is much larger, so this may be a read error. V and J are TRBV28 and TRBJ1-5; D perhaps matches TRBD1 (5 bases). This CDR3 contains 15 residues. The V gene lost 4 bases and the J gene lost 2 bases, with 12 bases spanning the gap. Germline V gene sequence: CDR1 MDHEN, CDR2 SYDVKM. This chain's CDR3 is CASSSLGAGNQPQHF. CDR3 DNA sequence: TGTGCCAGCAGTTCCCTAGGGGCGGGCAATCAGCCCCAGCATTTT.

The table lists this clonotype with many counts. The chain carries TRBV28 and TRBJ2-3, with 8 bases matching TRBD2. In germline, CDR1 is MDHEN, CDR2 SYDVKM. The J segment lost 5 bases and the V segment lost 6 bases, leaving 7 bases of the junction unmatched. CDR3 size: 14 residues. The DNA of the CDR3 is TGTGCCAGCAGCCGAGCGGGAGTACAAGATACGCAGTATTTT. It encodes CASSRAGVQDTQYF.

The table lists this clonotype with many counts. The chain employs TRBV27 and TRBJ2-6; no firm D call. Germline V gene data show CDR1 as MNHEY and CDR2 as SMNVEV (reference sequence). The V end lost 4 bases, the J end lost 0 bases, and 10 bases lay between the germline ends. This CDR3 is 16 amino acids long. CDR3 nucleotide sequence: TGTGCCAGCAGTTACCGACAAAGCTCTGGGGCCAACGTCCTGACTTTC. The encoded protein is CASSYRQSSGANVLTF.

This clonotype was counted many times. This chain connects TRBV2 to TRBJ2-7; no clear D gene. The CDR3 has 15 amino acids. Germline-derived CDR1 and CDR2 are SNHLY and FYNNEI. V was shortened by 1 base and J by 0 bases, with 10 bases between the two germline ends. CDR3 coding DNA: TGTGCCAGCAGTGAAGAAGGGCCGAGCTCCTACGAGCAGTACTTC. This gives the protein CASSEEGPSSYEQYF.